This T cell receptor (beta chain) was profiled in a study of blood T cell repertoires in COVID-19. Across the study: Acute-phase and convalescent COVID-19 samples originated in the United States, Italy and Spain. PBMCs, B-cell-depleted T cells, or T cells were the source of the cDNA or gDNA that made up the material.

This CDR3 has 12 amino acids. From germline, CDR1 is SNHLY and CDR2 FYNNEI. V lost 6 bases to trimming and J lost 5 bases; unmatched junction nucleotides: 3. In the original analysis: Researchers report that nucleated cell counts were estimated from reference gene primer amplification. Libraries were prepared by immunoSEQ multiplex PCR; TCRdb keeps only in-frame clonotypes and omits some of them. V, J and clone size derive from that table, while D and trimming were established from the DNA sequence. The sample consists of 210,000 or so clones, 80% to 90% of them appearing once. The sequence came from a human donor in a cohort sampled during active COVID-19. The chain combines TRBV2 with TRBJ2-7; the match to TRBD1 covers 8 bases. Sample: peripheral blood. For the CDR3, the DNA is TGTGCCAGCAGCCGGACAGGGAACGAGCAGTACTTC. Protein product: CASSRTGNEQYF. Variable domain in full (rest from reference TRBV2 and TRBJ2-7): EPEVTQTPSHQVTQMGQEVILRCVPISNHLYFYWYRQILGQKVEFLVSFYNNEISEKSEIFDDQFSVERPDGSNFTLKIRSTKLEDSAMYFCASSRTGNEQYFGPGTRLTVT.